Presented here are 32 T cell receptor beta chains from one specimen sequenced in a study of T cell changes during pregnancy in multiple sclerosis. The protocol was immunoSEQ multiplex PCR, while the TCRdb copy is restricted to in-frame clones and leaves out a portion. This table holds about 42,000 clones, less than 90% found once. This material consisted of CD4+ T cells from peripheral blood mononuclear cells, taken before pregnancy. The receptors shown here come from a female donor with multiple sclerosis, enrolled in a pregnancy study.

The J gene is TRBJ2-5, the V gene TRBV19; 7 bases agree with TRBD2. Germline V gene sequence: CDR1 LNHDA, CDR2 SQIVND (reference sequence). The CDR3 runs to 15 residues. J lost 1 base, V lost 3 bases, and 5 bases had no gene match. This CDR3 reads CASSMTGGPQETQYF. CDR3 nucleotide sequence: TGTGCCAGTAGTATGACGGGGGGACCCCAAGAGACCCAGTACTTC.

This clone occurred many times. The chain has TRBV4-3 and TRBJ1-1; TRBD1 agrees at 7 bases. Germline assignment: CDR1 LGHNA and CDR2 YSLEER. Unmatched junction bases numbered 12, after V lost 3 bases and J lost 11 bases. This CDR3 has 14 amino acids. CDR3 in DNA: TGCGCCAGCAGCCAGGGGGACAGTAGAGTTCAGGCTTTCTTT. It is translated as CASSQGDSRVQAFF.

V gene TRBV27 combines with J gene TRBJ2-6; weak D call: TRBD1 (6 bases). CDR1 and CDR2 (germline): MNHEY, SMNVEV (reference sequence). Trimming cost V 5 bases and J 0 bases, with 11 bases left between them. This CDR3 is built from 16 residues. CDR3 protein: CASSGTFLSGANVLTF. The CDR3 coding sequence is TGTGCCAGCAGTGGGACATTCCTCTCTGGGGCCAACGTCCTGACTTTC.

J is TRBJ1-2 and V is TRBV6-5, with TRBD1 matching 7 bases. The V gene's germline CDR1 is MNHEY and CDR2 SVGAGI. The V and J ends lost 5 bases and 5 bases, in that order; junction bases with no gene match: 8. The CDR3 consists of 14 residues. For the CDR3, the DNA is TGTGCCAGCAGTCAGGGGGGCGGCTCTTATGGCTACACCTTC. As protein: CASSQGGGSYGYTF.

The J gene is TRBJ2-5, the V gene TRBV7-9; the match to TRBD1 covers 8 bases. J gave up 2 bases and V 4 bases, and 15 bases lay outside the gene matches. The CDR3 has 18 residues. CDR1 is SEHNR and CDR2 is FQNEAQ in the germline V gene (reference sequence). The CDR3 loop is CASSSPRGRPSGQETQYF. The DNA for the CDR3 is TGTGCCAGCAGCTCCCCCAGGGGGCGCCCCTCGGGTCAAGAGACCCAGTACTTC. The full variable domain, with the rest looked up from reference TRBV7-9 and TRBJ2-5, is DTGVSQNPRHKITKRGQNVTFRCDPISEHNRLYWYRQTLGQGPEFLTYFQNEAQLEKSRLLSDRFSAERPKGSFSTLEIQRTEQGDSAMYLCASSSPRGRPSGQETQYFGPGTRLLVL.

This sequence joins TRBV7-9 and TRBJ1-3, with 8 bases that match TRBD1. The J segment lost 0 bases and the V segment lost 2 bases, leaving 9 bases of the junction unmatched. The CDR3 sequence is 18 residues long. Germline assignment: CDR1 SEHNR and CDR2 FQNEAQ (reference sequence). The CDR3 sequence is CASSLRLRGPLSGNTIYF. The CDR3 nucleotides are TGTGCCAGCAGCTTAAGGCTCAGGGGGCCCCTCTCTGGAAACACCATATATTTT.

The CDR3 region is CASSRRESTDTQYF. The CDR3 nucleotides read TGTGCCAGCAGCCGGAGGGAAAGCACAGATACGCAGTATTTT. The chain employs TRBV5-6 and TRBJ2-3, with D possibly being TRBD2 (6 bases). V was shortened by 4 bases and J by 0 bases, with 9 bases between the two germline ends. The CDR3 sequence is 14 residues long. CDR1 is SGHDT and CDR2 is YYEEEE in the germline V gene.

This sequence joins TRBV6-6 and TRBJ2-7; 10 positions match TRBD1. The CDR3 sequence is 15 residues long. The trim removed 6 bases at V and 2 bases at J, leaving 7 bases unmatched. The germline V gene has CDR1 MNHNY and CDR2 SVGAGI (reference sequence). CDR3 bases: TGTGCCAGCAGCTCCCAGACAGGGGGCACCTACGAGCAGTACTTC. Translating gives CASSSQTGGTYEQYF.

This clone has a single count. The chain is built from TRBV30 and TRBJ2-7; TRBD2 agrees at 11 bases. This CDR3 region has 16 residues. Germline CDR1 GTSNPN, CDR2 SVGIG (reference sequence). With 2 bases clipped from V and 4 bases from J, the junction kept 10 bases outside the gene matches. CDR3 coding DNA: TGTGCCTGGAGTCCCCTGGGACTAGCGGTAACGTACGAGCAGTACTTC. Translated, it gives CAWSPLGLAVTYEQYF.

This clone is a singleton in its sample. The chain carries TRBV7-3 and TRBJ1-3; 9 bases map to TRBD1. Germline V gene lookup returns CDR1 SGHTA and CDR2 FQGTGA. This CDR3 has 16 amino acids. J lost 0 bases, V lost 3 bases, and 3 bases had no gene match. CDR3 loop: CASSLGQGNSGNTIYF. CDR3 sequence (DNA): TGTGCCAGCAGCTTGGGACAGGGAAACTCTGGAAACACCATATATTTT.

This chain connects TRBV19 to TRBJ2-1; 11 positions match TRBD2. Germline CDR1 is LNHDA and CDR2 is SQIVND (reference sequence). The length of the CDR3 is 15 residues. The trim removed 10 bases at V and 9 bases at J, leaving 14 bases unmatched. Here the CDR3 DNA reads TGTGCCACCTCTTTAGCGGGAGGGCCTGGTAGTGAGCAGTTCTTC. Protein product: CATSLAGGPGSEQFF.

V usage is TRBV4-2 and J usage is TRBJ1-2, with unresolved D. V was cut by 0 bases and J by 8 bases, with 10 bases left in between. Germline V gene data show CDR1 as LGHNA and CDR2 as YNFKEQ. The CDR3 covers 13 residues. The CDR3 protein is CASSQDNGEGYTF. CDR3 coding DNA: TGTGCCAGCAGCCAAGATAACGGGGAGGGCTACACCTTC.

The chain is built from TRBV29-1 and TRBJ1-1, with D possibly matching TRBD1 (5 bases). The CDR3 runs 15 residues. The V end lost 7 bases, the J end lost 0 bases, and 18 bases lay between the germline ends. Germline CDR1 reads SQVTM; CDR2 reads ANQGSEA. CDR3 coding DNA: TGCAGCGCCATTAGCAGGGCGGAGATGAACACTGAAGCTTTCTTT. As protein: CSAISRAEMNTEAFF.

This chain links TRBV4-1 with TRBJ1-4, with 9 bases matching TRBD1. Germline V gives CDR1 MGHRA, CDR2 YSYEKL. The length of the CDR3 is 15 residues. V was clipped by 1 base and J by 8 bases; unmatched bases: 5. The CDR3 DNA sequence: TGCGCCAGCAGCCAAGGGGACAGGGACGTAGAAAAACTGTTTTTT. Translated, it gives CASSQGDRDVEKLFF.

This clone was counted a single time. V and J are TRBV7-9 and TRBJ2-3; TRBD1 agrees at 7 bases. Germline trimming cut 5 bases from V and 0 bases from J; bases unmatched to any gene: 5. CDR1 and CDR2 from the germline V gene are SEHNR and FQNEAQ (reference sequence). This CDR3 region has 15 residues. The CDR3 protein is CASSVGTDSTDTQYF. The CDR3, as DNA: TGTGCCAGCAGCGTCGGGACAGACAGCACAGATACGCAGTATTTT.

The chain combines TRBV5-1 with TRBJ2-5, with 10 bases aligning to TRBD2. Germline V CDR1 and CDR2: SGHRS, YFSETQ. V gave up 0 bases and J gave up 3 bases; unmatched junction bases: 2. This CDR3 comprises 15 residues. The CDR3 region has the DNA TGCGCCAGCAGCTTGGGACTAGCGGGTGAAGAGACCCAGTACTTC. Its protein product is CASSLGLAGEETQYF.

The J gene is TRBJ1-1, the V gene TRBV7-9, with 9 bases matching TRBD1. CDR3 length: 12 residues. Looked up from germline, CDR1 is SEHNR and CDR2 is FQNEAQ (reference sequence). The junction had 4 bases not matched to a gene; V was cut back by 6 bases and J by 8 bases. The CDR3 nucleotides read TGTGCCAGCAGTCGACAGGGGGACGAAGCTTTCTTT. Encoded protein: CASSRQGDEAFF.

The gene calls are TRBV5-1 and TRBJ1-1; D unclear. Germline V gene data show CDR1 as SGHRS and CDR2 as YFSETQ. Deletions cut 5 bases from V and 0 bases from J, with 14 bases between. The CDR3 sequence is 15 residues long. This chain's CDR3 is CASRTTWTVNTEAFF. CDR3 coding DNA: TGCGCCAGCAGGACTACATGGACGGTGAACACTGAAGCTTTCTTT.

The J gene is TRBJ2-2, the V gene TRBV29-1; TRBD1 matches 8 bases. This CDR3 region has 13 residues. Trimming at V came to 6 bases and at J to 1 base, leaving 1 base not matched to a gene. Germline V lookup: CDR1 SQVTM, CDR2 ANQGSEA. CDR3 amino acids: CSVDRGNTGELFF. The CDR3, as DNA: TGCAGCGTAGACAGGGGGAACACCGGGGAGCTGTTTTTT.

This clone was counted ten times or more. The chain uses TRBV2 and TRBJ2-7; 9 bases agree with TRBD1. The CDR3 length is 12 residues. Per the germline V gene, CDR1 is SNHLY and CDR2 is FYNNEI. Trimming removed 5 bases from V and 6 bases from J; junction bases left unmatched: 2. CDR3 sequence reads: CASSQQGAEQYF. The CDR3, as DNA: TGTGCCAGCAGTCAACAGGGGGCCGAGCAGTACTTC. Together with reference TRBV2 and TRBJ2-7, the CDR3 gives the full variable domain: EPEVTQTPSHQVTQMGQEVILRCVPISNHLYFYWYRQILGQKVEFLVSFYNNEISEKSEIFDDQFSVERPDGSNFTLKIRSTKLEDSAMYFCASSQQGAEQYFGPGTRLTVT.

The gene calls are TRBV9 and TRBJ2-3, with 9 nucleotides matching TRBD2. V lost 3 bases and J lost 4; bases outside the gene matches: 6. The germline gives CDR1 SGDLS, CDR2 YYNGEE. The CDR3 is made up of 15 amino acids. CDR3 nucleotide sequence: TGTGCCAGCAGCGGTGGCGGGGGGGCATCAGATACGCAGTATTTT. This sequence encodes CASSGGGGASDTQYF. The complete variable domain, with remaining parts taken from reference TRBV9 and TRBJ2-3, reads DSGVTQTPKHLITATGQRVTLRCSPRSGDLSVYWYQQSLDQGLQFLIQYYNGEERAKGNILERFSAQQFPDLHSELNLSSLELGDSALYFCASSGGGGASDTQYFGPGTRLTVL.

The J gene is TRBJ1-2, the V gene TRBV6-5; 7 bases map to TRBD1. This CDR3 region has 14 residues. Germline V gives CDR1 MNHEY, CDR2 SVGAGI. V shed 4 bases, J shed 4 bases, and the junction held 6 bases outside the gene matches. The CDR3 DNA sequence: TGTGCCAGCAGTTCTCGACAGGGCGGCTATGGCTACACCTTC. This translates into CASSSRQGGYGYTF.

V is TRBV19 and J is TRBJ1-1; 9 bases are a match to TRBD1. CDR1 is LNHDA, CDR2 SQIVND, per germline (reference sequence). The CDR3 runs to 17 residues. Trimming removed 6 bases from V and 5 bases from J; junction bases left unmatched: 16. This CDR3 is CASSAPLGQGSGTEAFF. CDR3 DNA sequence: TGTGCCAGTAGCGCCCCCCTAGGACAGGGGTCGGGAACTGAAGCTTTCTTT.

This chain joins TRBV18 and TRBJ1-2; maybe TRBD1 (5 bases). CDR3 size: 14 residues. The germline CDR1 and CDR2 sequences are KGHSH and LQKENI. V lost 2 bases and J lost 4, with 11 bases in between. Written as DNA, the CDR3 is TGTGCCAGCTCACCAACGGGGGAAGTCTATGGCTACACCTTC. This codes for CASSPTGEVYGYTF.

The CDR3 nucleotides are TGCGCCAGCAGCTTGGGCCTAGCGGGATCCACAGATACGCAGTATTTT. It yields the protein CASSLGLAGSTDTQYF. The rearrangement links TRBV5-1 to TRBJ2-3; TRBD2 aligns across 9 bases. Germline CDR1 SGHRS, CDR2 YFSETQ. Trimming took 0 bases from V and 2 from J; bases not matched to a gene: 4. The CDR3 has 16 residues.

By share, this clone ranks as medium-sized. The V and J genes are TRBV29-1 and TRBJ1-5; weak D call: TRBD1 (6 bases). The CDR3 is 12 amino acids. CDR1 and CDR2 (germline): SQVTM, ANQGSEA. The V end was cut by 4 bases, the J end by 3 bases, with 7 bases between. The CDR3 sequence: CSVGQDNQPQHF. The DNA for the CDR3 is TGCAGCGTTGGACAGGACAATCAGCCCCAGCATTTT.

The rearrangement uses TRBV5-1 and TRBJ1-4, with 7 bases lining up with TRBD1. The CDR3 sequence is 14 residues long. The germline CDR1 and CDR2 sequences are SGHRS and YFSETQ. V dropped 3 bases and J dropped 6; count of bases not matched to a gene: 5. The CDR3 sequence: CASSSDRSDEKLFF. CDR3 DNA sequence: TGCGCCAGCAGCTCGGACAGGAGTGATGAAAAACTGTTTTTT.

The chain joins TRBV30 to TRBJ1-1; the D gene is possibly TRBD1 (6 bases). V lost 2 bases, J lost 1 base, and 29 bases lay in between. The CDR3 has 20 amino acids. Germline V lookup: CDR1 GTSNPN, CDR2 SVGIG (reference sequence). The DNA of the CDR3 is TGTGCCTGGAGTTTCGACTCCCCTTCCCTTGGTGGGGGCGAGAACACTGAAGCTTTCTTT. Protein: CAWSFDSPSLGGGENTEAFF.

This chain connects TRBV29-1 to TRBJ2-3; D perhaps matches TRBD2 (6 bases). In germline, CDR1 is SQVTM, CDR2 ANQGSEA. V gave up 4 bases and J gave up 6 bases, with 23 bases separating them. The CDR3 covers 16 residues. CDR3 region: CSVAPPGTATRDTQYF. DNA for the CDR3: TGCAGCGTTGCTCCCCCCGGGACTGCGACCAGGGATACGCAGTATTTT.

The chain has TRBV11-1 and TRBJ2-7; 11 nucleotides line up with TRBD2. Per germline, CDR1 SGHAT and CDR2 FQDESV (reference sequence). Trimming took 3 bases from V and 4 from J; bases not matched to a gene: 14. CDR3 length: 18 amino acids. CDR3 protein: CASSFTSGSPIQLYEQYF. For the CDR3, the DNA is TGTGCCAGCAGCTTTACTAGCGGGAGCCCCATCCAGCTTTACGAGCAGTACTTC.

V usage is TRBV7-2 and J usage is TRBJ2-1, with 8 nucleotides matching TRBD1. Germline-derived CDR1 and CDR2 are SGHTA and FQGNSA. The CDR3 consists of 15 residues. V lost 3 bases and J lost 7; bases outside the gene matches: 8. In DNA form, the CDR3 reads TGTGCCAGCAGCTTGGGGCAGGGGGCGACGAATGAGCAGTTCTTC. Protein: CASSLGQGATNEQFF.

The CDR3 nucleotides are TGTGCCTGGAGTCGAGGAGGAGGGGAGCCCCAGCATTTT. Amino acid sequence: CAWSRGGGEPQHF. V is TRBV30 and J is TRBJ1-5, with D perhaps TRBD1 (5 bases). This CDR3 has 13 residues. Germline V gene data show CDR1 as GTSNPN and CDR2 as SVGIG (reference sequence). The V and J ends lost 2 bases and 8 bases respectively, with 13 bases between them.